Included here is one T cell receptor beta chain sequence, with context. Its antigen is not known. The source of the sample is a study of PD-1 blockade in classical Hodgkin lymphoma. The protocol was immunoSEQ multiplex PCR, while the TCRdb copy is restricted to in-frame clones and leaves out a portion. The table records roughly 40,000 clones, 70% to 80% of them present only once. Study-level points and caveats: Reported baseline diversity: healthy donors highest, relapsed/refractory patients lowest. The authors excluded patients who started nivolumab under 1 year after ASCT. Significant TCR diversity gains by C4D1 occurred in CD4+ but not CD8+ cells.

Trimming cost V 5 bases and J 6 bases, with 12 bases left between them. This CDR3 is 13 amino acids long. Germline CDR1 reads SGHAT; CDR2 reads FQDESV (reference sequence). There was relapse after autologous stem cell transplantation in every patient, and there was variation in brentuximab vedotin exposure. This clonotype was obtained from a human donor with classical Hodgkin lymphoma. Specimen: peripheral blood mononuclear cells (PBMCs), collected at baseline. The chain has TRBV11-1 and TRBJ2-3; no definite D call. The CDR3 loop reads CASSPNLGDTQYF. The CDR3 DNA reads TGTGCCAGCAGCCCGAATCTCGGGGATACGCAGTATTTT.